The 26 T cell receptor beta chains presented below share a single source sample, sequenced in a study of Tregs in tolerant kidney transplant recipients. The assay was immunoSEQ multiplex PCR, and TCRdb's table has in-frame clones only and misses some. The record lists fewer than 35,000 clones, of which the ten most abundant hold under 9%. The source was CD8+ T cells from blood, collected before the transplant. These receptors came from a human donor who received a combined kidney and bone marrow transplant.

The DNA read from the CDR3 is TGTGCCAGCAGTGAATGGGCTGACTACTACAATGAG. Its protein product is CASSEWADYYNE. The entire CDR3 protein is CASSEWADYYNEQFF. This chain joins TRBV6-1 and TRBJ2-1; maybe TRBD2 (5 bases). The DNA ends 3 residues before the CDR3 does, and the rest of the CDR3 is filled in from the germline J gene. CDR3 length: 15 amino acids. The V and J ends lost 2 bases and 3 bases respectively, with 11 bases between them. The V gene's germline CDR1 is MNHNS and CDR2 SASEGT.

A note on this clone: The CDR3 end lies 3 residues beyond the end of the read and is filled in from the germline J gene. The V call is TRBV7-8, the J call TRBJ1-1; possibly TRBD1 for D (5 bases). Between the trimmed V and J ends, which lost 1 base and 1 base, there was a span of 13 bases. Germline CDR1 is SGHVS and CDR2 is FQNEAQ. The CDR3 extends over 16 amino acids. CDR3 loop: CASSLVKRGTNTEAFF. The covered CDR3 bases are TGTGCCAGCAGCTTAGTTAAGCGGGGGACGAACACTGAA. Looking up the rest from reference TRBV7-8 and TRBJ1-1 gives the full variable domain: GAGVSQSPRYKVAKRGQDVALRCDPISGHVSLFWYQQALGQGPEFLTYFQNEAQLDKSGLPSDRFFAERPEGSVSTLKIQRTQQEDSAVYLCASSLVKRGTNTEAFFGQGTRLTVV.

Points on this clone: The read stops 3 residues short of the end of the CDR3; the missing end is completed from the germline J gene. The chain employs TRBV2 and TRBJ1-2; a weak D match, TRBD1 (6 bases). CDR1 is SNHLY and CDR2 is FYNNEI in the germline V gene. V lost 5 bases, J lost 2 bases, and 12 bases lay in between. CDR3 length: 14 residues. CDR3 amino acids: CASSKTGPNYGYTF. The sequenced CDR3 bases are TGTGCCAGCAGTAAGACAGGTCCAAACTATGGC.

Turning to this clone: The CDR3 is cut off 3 residues early in the read; its end comes from the germline J gene. This chain connects TRBV19 to TRBJ2-1, with D possibly TRBD1 on 6 matching bases. Germline CDR1 and CDR2: LNHDA and SQIVND (reference sequence). The CDR3 runs 16 residues. V lost 3 bases and J 6 bases, leaving 18 bases between the germline ends. CDR3 region: CASSINGQTARNEQFF. Partial CDR3 DNA: TGTGCCAGTAGTATTAACGGACAGACCGCACGCAATGAG.

Comments on this clone: Read coverage stops 3 residues before the CDR3 terminus; the germline J gene supplies the remainder. The chain links TRBV2 to TRBJ1-2; maybe TRBD1 (5 bases). The CDR3 sequence is 14 residues long. Per germline, CDR1 SNHLY and CDR2 FYNNEI. V was shortened by 3 bases and J by 0 bases, with 8 bases between the two germline ends. CDR3 bases read: TGTGCCAGCAGTGAGGGGGGAGCTAACTATGGC. This translates into CASSEGGANYG. The whole CDR3 reads CASSEGGANYGYTF.

The sequenced CDR3 bases are TGTGCCAGCAGCCCCTCCGGGGGTAGCGGGATTTACAATGAG. Protein: CASSPSGGSGIYNE. The entire CDR3 sequence reads CASSPSGGSGIYNEQFF. The chain couples TRBV13 to TRBJ2-1, with TRBD2 identical over 8 bases. The read comes to an end 3 residues before the CDR3 does, leaving the germline J gene to fill in the end. This CDR3 spans 17 amino acids. The V and J ends lost 5 bases and 4 bases, in that order; junction bases with no gene match: 13. Germline values: CDR1 PRHDT, CDR2 FYEKMQ (reference sequence). The full variable domain, in which reference TRBV13 and TRBJ2-1 provide the parts outside the CDR3, is AAGVIQSPRHLIKEKRETATLKCYPIPRHDTVYWYQQGPGQDPQFLISFYEKMQSDKGSIPDRFSAQQFSDYHSELNMSSLELGDSALYFCASSPSGGSGIYNEQFFGPGTRLTVL.

About this clone: The read comes to an end 3 residues before the CDR3 does, leaving the germline J gene to fill in the end. The chain joins TRBV5-1 to TRBJ2-1; possible D gene TRBD2, 7 bases. The CDR3 has 16 residues. CDR1 is SGHRS and CDR2 is YFSETQ in the germline V gene. Trimming left V 2 bases short and J 0 bases short, with 12 bases between. The CDR3: CASSLGGVSSYNEQFF. The covered CDR3 bases are TGCGCCAGCAGCTTAGGGGGGGTAAGCTCCTACAATGAG.

A note on this clone: The read halts 3 residues ahead of the CDR3 end, with the missing end drawn from the germline J gene. The gene calls are TRBV18 and TRBJ2-7; perhaps D is TRBD1 or TRBD2 (5 bases each). The germline V and J ends were trimmed by 2 bases and 4 bases, with 21 bases remaining between them. This CDR3 is 17 amino acids long. Germline assignment: CDR1 KGHSH and CDR2 LQKENI. CDR3 protein: CASSPEGSELGAYEQYF. The sequenced CDR3 bases are TGTGCCAGCTCACCAGAGGGGAGTGAACTTGGAGCTTACGAG. The whole variable domain, filled in from reference TRBV18 and TRBJ2-7, reads NAGVMQNPRHLVRRRGQEARLRCSPMKGHSHVYWYRQLPEEGLKFMVYLQKENIIDESGMPKERFSAEFPKEGPSILRIQQVVRGDSAAYFCASSPEGSELGAYEQYFGPGTRLTVT.

Note on this clone: The read ends 3 residues early relative to the CDR3; the germline J gene fills the gap. This chain joins TRBV7-6 and TRBJ2-7; D call uncertain. Germline loops: CDR1 SGHVS, CDR2 FNYEAQ. This CDR3 comprises 13 residues. V was pared by 5 bases and J by 0 bases, with 8 bases between. CDR3 protein: CASSPTSSYEQYF. The CDR3 DNA, read in part, is TGTGCCAGCAGCCCCACCAGCTCCTACGAG. Full variable domain (outside the CDR3, taken from reference TRBV7-6 and TRBJ2-7): GAGVSQSPRYKVTKRGQDVALRCDPISGHVSLYWYRQALGQGPEFLTYFNYEAQQDKSGLPNDRFSAERPEGSISTLTIQRTEQRDSAMYRCASSPTSSYEQYFGPGTRLTVT.

For this clone: Read sequence stops 3 residues before the CDR3 end, and the germline J gene provides the missing end. The V gene is TRBV7-9, the J gene TRBJ2-1, with TRBD2 matching 8 bases. Trimming took 2 bases from V and 8 from J; bases not matched to a gene: 2. This CDR3 has 13 amino acids. CDR1 is SEHNR and CDR2 is FQNEAQ in the germline V gene (reference sequence). The covered CDR3 bases are TGTGCCAGCAGCTTATCGCGGGGGGATGAG. It specifies CASSLSRGDE. The CDR3 as a whole reads CASSLSRGDEQFF.

Regarding this clone: The read terminates 3 residues ahead of where the CDR3 ends, so the germline J gene completes it. The chain carries TRBV7-8 and TRBJ1-1, with TRBD1 as a possible D gene (5 bases). CDR1 and CDR2 from the germline V gene are SGHVS and FQNEAQ. CDR3 length equals 14 residues. V was shortened by 5 bases and J by 6 bases, with 16 bases between the two germline ends. Incomplete CDR3 DNA: TGTGCCAGCAGCCCCCCAAGTGGGACTTCTGAA. Residues: CASSPPSGTSE. From start to end, the CDR3 is CASSPPSGTSEAFF. Full variable domain (remainder filled in from reference TRBV7-8 and TRBJ1-1): GAGVSQSPRYKVAKRGQDVALRCDPISGHVSLFWYQQALGQGPEFLTYFQNEAQLDKSGLPSDRFFAERPEGSVSTLKIQRTQQEDSAVYLCASSPPSGTSEAFFGQGTRLTVV.

As to this clone: The read ends 3 residues shy of where the CDR3 ends; the end is completed using the germline J gene. This rearrangement joins TRBV2 to TRBJ2-4, with 8 bases matching TRBD1. V shed 7 bases and J 9 bases; nucleotides not matched to a gene: 5. From germline, CDR1 is SNHLY and CDR2 FYNNEI. CDR3 length: 12 residues. CDR3 region: CASKGQAGIQYF. Partial CDR3 DNA: TGTGCCAGCAAGGGACAGGCGGGCATT.

About this clone: The read falls 3 residues short of the CDR3 end, and the missing part is taken from the germline J gene. The rearrangement uses TRBV7-9 and TRBJ2-2, with D possibly being TRBD1 (6 bases). Germline CDR1 and CDR2: SEHNR and FQNEAQ (reference sequence). V shed 3 bases and J shed 7 bases, with 12 bases lying between them. The CDR3 is 14 amino acids. The sequenced CDR3 bases are TGTGCCAGCAGCTTCCCAGGGGTCGACGGGGAG. Residues: CASSFPGVDGE. The complete CDR3 protein is CASSFPGVDGELFF.

Regarding this clone: The sequenced fragment ends 3 residues before the CDR3 boundary, so the rest is inferred from the germline J gene. The chain uses TRBV19 and TRBJ2-5; 11 bases align to TRBD2. The J segment lost 5 bases and the V segment lost 3 bases, leaving 8 bases of the junction unmatched. The CDR3 totals 16 residues. Germline assignment: CDR1 LNHDA and CDR2 SQIVND (reference sequence). CDR3 amino acids: CASSMGTSGGGETQYF. The DNA read from the CDR3 is TGTGCCAGTAGTATGGGGACTAGCGGAGGGGGGGAGACC.

With respect to this clone: The read halts 3 residues ahead of the CDR3 end, with the missing end drawn from the germline J gene. The chain joins TRBV6-1 to TRBJ1-2; tentative D call: TRBD1 (6 bases). Germline CDR1 reads MNHNS; CDR2 reads SASEGT. The CDR3 contains 14 residues. The CDR3 bases that were read are TGTGCCAGCAGTGAAGCGGGAGGGGGAGCTCCC. As protein: CASSEAGGGAP. The whole CDR3 region reads CASSEAGGGAPYTF.

Details on this clone: The read ends 3 residues before the CDR3 terminus; that terminus is restored from the germline J gene. The V call is TRBV6-2 or TRBV6-3, the J call TRBJ1-5, with 7 positions matching TRBD1. Germline CDR1 is MNHEY and CDR2 is SVGEGT. The CDR3 has 14 amino acids. J was trimmed by 7 bases and V by 2 bases; bases with no gene match: 5. The DNA read from the CDR3 is TGTGCCAGCAGTTACATACAGGGGAAGCAGCCC. Protein sequence: CASSYIQGKQP. The CDR3 in full is CASSYIQGKQPQHF.

As to this clone: The read terminates 3 residues ahead of where the CDR3 ends, so the germline J gene completes it. The V call is TRBV7-9, the J call TRBJ2-7, with D maybe TRBD1 (6 bases). Germline V gene sequence: CDR1 SEHNR, CDR2 FQNEAQ (reference sequence). CDR3 length: 13 residues. Trimming cost V 8 bases and J 2 bases, with 13 bases left between them. Incomplete CDR3 DNA: TGTGCCAGCGTCCCGGACAGAGCCTACGAG. Translated: CASVPDRAYE. The full CDR3 protein reads CASVPDRAYEQYF.

A remark on this clone: From the germline J gene comes the end of the CDR3, since the read stops 3 residues before it. The rearrangement links TRBV30 to TRBJ2-5; tentatively, D is TRBD1 (5 bases). CDR3 size: 14 residues. V was clipped by 0 bases and J by 5 bases, with 13 bases between them. The germline CDR1 and CDR2 sequences are GTSNPN and SVGIG (reference sequence). The covered CDR3 bases are TGTGCCTGGAGTGTGATCCAGGGAATGGAGACC. It translates to CAWSVIQGMET. The full CDR3 reads CAWSVIQGMETQYF.

A word on this clone: The read gets to within 3 residues of the CDR3 end, and the germline J gene fills in the rest. V usage is TRBV29-1 and J usage is TRBJ2-7; 9 bases are shared with TRBD1. From germline, CDR1 is SQVTM and CDR2 ANQGSEA. The CDR3 covers 13 residues. J lost 2 bases, V lost 5 bases, and 4 bases had no gene match. The DNA read from the CDR3 is TGCAGCGTTATCGGACAGGGGACCTACGAG. It specifies CSVIGQGTYE. The CDR3 reads in full as CSVIGQGTYEQYF.

As concerns this clone: Read sequence stops 3 residues before the CDR3 end, and the germline J gene provides the missing end. The rearrangement joins TRBV5-1 to TRBJ2-1, with 7 bases lining up with TRBD1. J was trimmed by 6 bases and V by 5 bases; bases with no gene match: 8. The CDR3 is made up of 14 amino acids. Germline V gives CDR1 SGHRS, CDR2 YFSETQ. The DNA read from the CDR3 is TGCGCCAGCAGAGTACAGGGGTCCGTCAATGAG. The encoded protein is CASRVQGSVNE. The full-length CDR3 reads as CASRVQGSVNEQFF.

With respect to this clone: The read stops 3 residues short of the end of the CDR3; the missing end is completed from the germline J gene. The chain carries TRBV7-9 and TRBJ1-2, with 7 bases identical to TRBD1. There are 13 residues in the CDR3. Germline V lookup: CDR1 SEHNR, CDR2 FQNEAQ (reference sequence). Trimming took 11 bases from V and 3 from J; bases not matched to a gene: 9. The CDR3 bases that were read are TGTGCCGGGGAAGGGACAGAATACTATGGC. The encoded protein is CAGEGTEYYG. The entire CDR3 is CAGEGTEYYGYTF.

About this clone: The CDR3 goes on 3 residues after the read ends, and that part is filled in from the germline J gene. The chain has TRBV5-6 and TRBJ2-7; the match to TRBD1 covers 8 bases. The trim removed 0 bases at V and 6 bases at J, leaving 2 bases unmatched. The CDR3 contains 13 residues. Germline V gene sequence: CDR1 SGHDT, CDR2 YYEEEE. The CDR3 sequence: CASSLAGQGEQYF. The part of the CDR3 DNA that was read is TGTGCCAGCAGCTTGGCAGGACAGGGCGAG.

As for this clone: Read coverage stops 3 residues before the CDR3 terminus; the germline J gene supplies the remainder. The chain employs TRBV23-1 and TRBJ2-5, with TRBD2 identical over 8 bases. TRBV23-1 is labeled an ORF, and its function is uncertain. Germline trimming cut 7 bases from V and 3 bases from J; bases unmatched to any gene: 7. This CDR3 is 14 amino acids long. Incomplete CDR3 DNA: TGCGCCAGCATACCGGGACTAGAGGAAGAGACC. Translation gives CASIPGLEEET. The entire CDR3 is CASIPGLEEETQYF.

Remarks on this clone: The CDR3 end lies 3 residues beyond the end of the read and is filled in from the germline J gene. V and J are TRBV2 and TRBJ1-5, with 7 bases identical to TRBD1. This CDR3 contains 16 residues. Unmatched junction bases numbered 14, after V lost 8 bases and J lost 4 bases. Germline loops: CDR1 SNHLY, CDR2 FYNNEI. The CDR3 region is CASEEGQPLGNQPQHF. The DNA read from the CDR3 is TGTGCCAGCGAGGAGGGACAGCCTTTGGGGAATCAGCCC.

Of note for this clone: With the read ending 3 residues before the CDR3 end, the germline J gene is used to fill in that end. J is TRBJ1-1 and V is TRBV2; D remains ambiguous. The CDR3 runs to 16 residues. CDR1 and CDR2 from the germline V gene are SNHLY and FYNNEI. Trimming took off 6 bases at V and 1 base at J, with 18 bases between the two ends. The CDR3: CASRFVPTDANTEAFF. The CDR3 bases that were read are TGTGCCAGCAGATTCGTCCCCACAGATGCGAACACTGAA.

For this clone: The CDR3 end lies 3 residues beyond the end of the read and is filled in from the germline J gene. The chain is built from TRBV20-1 and TRBJ2-7; D ambiguous. The germline V and J ends were trimmed by 3 bases and 0 bases, with 9 bases remaining between them. The CDR3 has 13 amino acids. Germline V gene lookup returns CDR1 DFQATT and CDR2 SNEGSKA (reference sequence). The CDR3 here is CSASEDFSYEQYF. The CDR3 DNA, read in part, is TGCAGTGCTAGTGAAGACTTCTCCTACGAG.